The subject of this entry is one T cell receptor (beta chain). Antigen unknown. This CDR3 is built from 14 residues. Per germline, CDR1 LNHDA and CDR2 SQIVND (reference sequence). V lost 2 bases, J lost 3 bases, and 4 bases stayed unmatched. This record comes from a study of cytomegalovirus exposure and HLA in healthy donors. Study-level findings and limits: The study assumed roughly uniform donor sequencing depth for presence/absence analyses. After further analysis at a later stage, 17,000 or so TCR beta sequences were associated with HLA alleles at 0.05 false discovery rate.

60 Vbeta and 13 Jbeta primers were used in PCR. Data came from immunoSEQ multiplex PCR; TCRdb stores just in-frame clones and leaves some out. The sample has approximately 84,000 clones; 70% to 80% are singletons. The specimen sequenced was PBMCs. This receptor was obtained from a man aged 35 to 55 in good health and CMV-seropositive. The chain employs TRBV19 and TRBJ2-7; 7 nucleotides align to TRBD2. CDR3 sequence (DNA): TGTGCCAGTAGTATAACTAGCGATGGCTACGAGCAGTACTTC. Translation gives CASSITSDGYEQYF. The full variable domain, completed using reference TRBV19 and TRBJ2-7, is DGGITQSPKYLFRKEGQNVTLSCEQNLNHDAMYWYRQDPGQGLRLIYYSQIVNDFQKGDIAEGYSVSREKKESFPLTVTSAQKNPTAFYLCASSITSDGYEQYFGPGTRLTVT.